Ten or more counts support the clone carrying this T cell receptor (beta chain). The antigen remains undetermined. This sample stems from a study of human T cells and chemical hapten exposure. About the research overall: A mostly female patient group had alopecia areata, totalis or universalis. Largely, small differences in pooled library volume made per-sample TCR yields vary.

One entry per CDR3 protein, called by TCRdb with MiXCR from the RACE reads. The sample shows fewer than 70,000 distinct CDR3 sequences, 6.5% to 8.5% of them seen only once. Germline CDR1 is LGHNT and CDR2 is FRNRAP. Deletions cut 4 bases from V and 5 bases from J, with 10 bases between. This CDR3 spans 13 amino acids. Study-wide results and limits: The study found that DPC sensitization did not change TCRs above 1 in 1000 frequency.

Specified time point: pre-sensitization, week 0. Treatment in this sample: therapeutic diphenylcyclopropenone sensitization with weekly scalp DPC. Blood draws came before every patch-test application. The clonotype originates from a woman in her thirties with alopecia areata. Some clones in this sample may be carry-over from other donors' samples. Material: whole blood, obtained in connection with sensitization to the hapten diphenylcyclopropenone (DPC). The chain combines TRBV12-5 with TRBJ2-3; the D gene could be TRBD1 or TRBD2 (6 bases each). The DNA of the CDR3 is TGTGCTAGTGGTTGGGGGGCCCAAGATACGCAGTATTTT. It encodes CASGWGAQDTQYF.